The 14 T cell receptor beta chains given below trace back to one sample, sequenced in a study of cytomegalovirus exposure and HLA in healthy donors. Clones were read by immunoSEQ multiplex PCR, and TCRdb kept only the in-frame ones, dropping some. The data show tens of thousands of clones, more than 75% seen once. Sequencing input: PBMCs. The receptors shown here come from a young man in good health and CMV-seronegative.

This clone was picked up one time. The chain links TRBV6-1 to TRBJ1-1, with D hard to call. Trimming took 4 bases from V and 2 from J, leaving 8 bases between them. CDR3 size: 13 residues. Germline loops: CDR1 MNHNS, CDR2 SASEGT. CDR3 DNA: TGTGCCAGCAGTGCGGGGATAAACACTGAAGCTTTCTTT. It codes for CASSAGINTEAFF.

This sequence joins TRBV6-6 and TRBJ1-4; D ambiguous. Germline CDR1 is MNHNY and CDR2 is SVGAGI (reference sequence). The germline V and J ends were trimmed by 5 bases and 7 bases, with 17 bases remaining between them. The CDR3 length is 15 residues. As DNA, the CDR3 is TGTGCCAGCAGTACAAGGACCCTGGGAGGTGAAAAACTGTTTTTT. Translation gives CASSTRTLGGEKLFF.

This clone was observed once. The chain carries TRBV28 and TRBJ2-7, with no clear D. CDR3 length: 12 amino acids. Trimming pared 3 bases from V and 2 bases from J, leaving 5 bases between. Looked up from germline, CDR1 is MDHEN and CDR2 is SYDVKM. The CDR3 region is CASSFSAYEQYF. DNA for the CDR3: TGTGCCAGCAGTTTTTCTGCCTACGAGCAGTACTTC. Variable domain in full (rest from reference TRBV28 and TRBJ2-7): DVKVTQSSRYLVKRTGEKVFLECVQDMDHENMFWYRQDPGLGLRLIYFSYDVKMKEKGDIPEGYSVSREKKERFSLILESASTNQTSMYLCASSFSAYEQYFGPGTRLTVT.

This clone came up once. The chain employs TRBV5-4 and TRBJ1-4, with 9 bases matching TRBD1. V shed 3 bases and J 6 bases; nucleotides not matched to a gene: 6. The V gene's germline CDR1 is SGHNT and CDR2 YYREEE (reference sequence). This CDR3 comprises 15 residues. CDR3 residues: CASSSGDRAYEKLFF. CDR3 DNA sequence: TGTGCCAGCAGCTCAGGGGACAGGGCGTATGAAAAACTGTTTTTT.

This chain uses TRBV27 with TRBJ1-6; possible D gene TRBD1, 5 bases. Germline loops: CDR1 MNHEY, CDR2 SMNVEV (reference sequence). With 2 bases removed from V and 7 bases from J, the gap between germline ends came to 9 bases. This CDR3 region has 14 residues. The CDR3 bases are TGTGCCAGCAGTTTACGGGACTCAAATTCACCCCTCCACTTT. Encoded protein: CASSLRDSNSPLHF.

The genes are TRBV28 and TRBJ2-1; TRBD2 aligns across 7 bases. V was pared by 5 bases and J by 0 bases, with 7 bases of the junction left unmatched. The CDR3 totals 16 residues. The V gene's germline CDR1 is MDHEN and CDR2 SYDVKM. The CDR3: CASSPSGRSSYNEQFF. In nucleotides, the CDR3 is TGTGCCAGCAGTCCCTCCGGGAGGAGCTCCTACAATGAGCAGTTCTTC.

The rearrangement joins TRBV11-2 to TRBJ2-7; D not resolved. Germline loops: CDR1 SGHAT, CDR2 FQNNGV. Trimming removed 4 bases at V and 0 bases at J, with 13 bases between. The CDR3 runs 15 residues. CDR3 protein: CASSSPRVFSYEQYF. The CDR3 region has the DNA TGTGCCAGCAGCTCCCCTCGGGTTTTCTCCTACGAGCAGTACTTC.

The chain joins TRBV7-2 to TRBJ2-7; 10 bases are a match to TRBD2. Germline assignment: CDR1 SGHTA and CDR2 FQGNSA. This CDR3 contains 15 residues. V shed 5 bases and J 3 bases; nucleotides not matched to a gene: 7. CDR3 residues: CASSTSGGANYEQYF. CDR3 bases: TGTGCCAGCAGCACGAGCGGGGGGGCCAACTACGAGCAGTACTTC.

This chain uses TRBV6-4 with TRBJ1-1, with 8 positions matching TRBD1. Germline V CDR1 and CDR2: MRHNA, SNTAGT. This CDR3 region has 15 residues. Unmatched junction bases numbered 12, after V lost 6 bases and J lost 6 bases. CDR3 residues: CASSENDRGSAEAFF. Here the CDR3 DNA reads TGTGCCAGCAGCGAGAATGACAGGGGATCTGCTGAAGCTTTCTTT.

V is TRBV10-2 and J is TRBJ1-5; TRBD1 is a possible D gene (5 bases). V lost 5 bases, J lost 5 bases, and 16 bases lay in between. CDR1 and CDR2 (germline): WSHSY, SAAADI. The CDR3 spans 15 residues. The CDR3 loop is CASSYRAGGDQPQHF. In DNA form, the CDR3 reads TGCGCCAGCAGTTATAGGGCAGGAGGGGATCAGCCCCAGCATTTT.

Written as DNA, the CDR3 is TGTGCCAGCGCCTCCCGACAGGGCCGGGAGGGCTACACCTTC. Translation gives CASASRQGREGYTF. V and J are TRBV28 and TRBJ1-2; 7 nucleotides line up with TRBD1. V lost 8 bases and J lost 8; bases outside the gene matches: 14. The CDR3 sequence is 14 residues long. Per germline, CDR1 MDHEN and CDR2 SYDVKM.

The chain links TRBV7-2 to TRBJ1-5, with unresolved D. Germline V gene data show CDR1 as SGHTA and CDR2 as FQGNSA. With 1 base removed from V and 9 bases from J, the gap between germline ends came to 10 bases. The length of the CDR3 is 13 residues. The CDR3 DNA is TGTGCCAGCAGCTTAGACGCGGGTAGGCCCCAGCATTTT. It codes for CASSLDAGRPQHF. Complete variable domain (other parts from reference TRBV7-2 and TRBJ1-5): GAGVSQSPSNKVTEKGKDVELRCDPISGHTALYWYRQSLGQGLEFLIYFQGNSAPDKSGLPSDRFSAERTGGSVSTLTIQRTQQEDSAVYLCASSLDAGRPQHFGDGTRLSIL.

This rearrangement joins TRBV9 to TRBJ2-6; 8 bases map to TRBD1. CDR3 length equals 17 residues. Germline CDR1 and CDR2: SGDLS and YYNGEE. V shed 3 bases, J shed 2 bases, and the junction held 7 bases outside the gene matches. CDR3 in amino acids: CASSEQGASTGANVLTF. CDR3 DNA sequence: TGTGCCAGCAGCGAGCAGGGGGCGTCAACTGGGGCCAACGTCCTGACTTTC.

The CDR3 loop reads CASSSYRGLGYTF. The CDR3 DNA reads as TGTGCCAGCAGTTCGTACAGGGGGCTTGGCTACACCTTC. The chain couples TRBV28 to TRBJ1-2; TRBD1 matches at 9 bases. Trimming removed 4 bases from V and 7 bases from J; junction bases left unmatched: 4. Germline values: CDR1 MDHEN, CDR2 SYDVKM. The CDR3 sequence is 13 residues long.